The 29 T cell receptor beta chains listed next were all sequenced from one sample in a study of CD8+ T cells in alopecia areata. cDNA reverse transcribed from extracted RNA served as the sequencing template. Produced via immunoSEQ multiplex PCR; TCRdb's table is partial and in-frame only. Of some 180,000 clones in the sample, roughly 50% were seen once. The sequenced sample consisted of CD8+ T cells sorted from blood. Receptor source: a human donor in good health.

V gene TRBV7-6 combines with J gene TRBJ1-2, with no clear D. Germline CDR1 and CDR2: SGHVS and FNYEAQ. This CDR3 is 14 amino acids long. With 4 bases removed from V and 0 bases from J, the gap between germline ends came to 9 bases. CDR3 residues: CASSSGGANYGYTF. The CDR3 DNA reads TGTGCCAGCAGCTCCGGCGGCGCTAACTATGGCTACACCTTC.

As concerns this clone: Other DNA sequences in the same sample also yield this CDR3. The chain links TRBV29-1 to TRBJ2-5; D remains ambiguous. V was shortened by 0 bases and J by 2 bases, with 10 bases between the two germline ends. The CDR3 has 14 amino acids. CDR1 SQVTM and CDR2 ANQGSEA come from the germline V gene. The CDR3 spells CSVEDPAAQETQYF. The CDR3, as DNA: TGCAGCGTTGAAGATCCGGCAGCACAAGAGACCCAGTACTTC.

The CDR3 DNA sequence: TGTGCCAGCAGTAGCCGGGACAGTCTTTCACCCCTCCACTTT. Its translation is CASSSRDSLSPLHF. This chain links TRBV27 with TRBJ1-6; TRBD1 matches 7 bases. Germline V lookup: CDR1 MNHEY, CDR2 SMNVEV (reference sequence). Trimming cost V 5 bases and J 9 bases; bases outside gene matches: 7. CDR3 size: 14 residues.

In its sample, this clone was seen a few times. V and J are TRBV2 and TRBJ1-4; TRBD1 matches 9 bases. Per germline, CDR1 SNHLY and CDR2 FYNNEI. The trim removed 5 bases at V and 6 bases at J, leaving 4 bases unmatched. CDR3 size: 14 residues. The CDR3: CASSYRGRDEKLFF. DNA of the CDR3: TGTGCCAGCAGTTACAGGGGGCGAGATGAAAAACTGTTTTTT.

This clone was observed once. The V gene is TRBV2, the J gene TRBJ1-6, with 7 positions matching TRBD1. There are 14 residues in the CDR3. The germline V gene has CDR1 SNHLY and CDR2 FYNNEI. J lost 7 bases, V lost 6 bases, and 6 bases had no gene match. The DNA of the CDR3 is TGTGCCAGCAGGACAACAGGGGACAATTCACCCCTCCACTTT. Protein: CASRTTGDNSPLHF.

This chain uses TRBV9 with TRBJ2-2; weak D call: TRBD2 (6 bases). The V gene's germline CDR1 is SGDLS and CDR2 YYNGEE. The CDR3 has 16 amino acids. The V end was cut by 3 bases, the J end by 3 bases, with 15 bases between. CDR3 protein: CASSDGTLTHTGELFF. CDR3 in DNA: TGTGCCAGCAGCGACGGGACTTTAACTCACACCGGGGAGCTGTTTTTT.

The chain uses TRBV19 and TRBJ1-1, with TRBD1 matching 7 bases. Per germline, CDR1 LNHDA and CDR2 SQIVND (reference sequence). J lost 5 bases, V lost 7 bases, and 7 bases had no gene match. CDR3 size: 13 residues. CDR3: CASTTGARTEAFF. The CDR3 nucleotides read TGTGCCAGTACAACAGGGGCGCGTACTGAAGCTTTCTTT.

The chain uses TRBV7-9 and TRBJ2-3; unclear D gene. Trimming pared 8 bases from V and 6 bases from J, leaving 18 bases between. Per the germline V gene, CDR1 is SEHNR and CDR2 is FQNEAQ (reference sequence). This CDR3 region has 14 residues. CDR3 DNA sequence: TGTGCCAGCTGCTCGGGCTCTCCGGCGGATACGCAGTATTTT. This codes for CASCSGSPADTQYF.

This clone was found a few times. The chain uses TRBV2 and TRBJ2-1; D is tentatively TRBD1 or TRBD2 (6 bases each). The germline V gene encodes CDR1 SNHLY and CDR2 FYNNEI. CDR3 length: 14 residues. V dropped 5 bases and J dropped 8 bases, with 16 bases sitting between them. CDR3 protein: CASSLGSGEDEQFF. For the CDR3, the DNA is TGTGCCAGCAGTCTTGGATCAGGGGAGGATGAGCAGTTCTTC.

The V call is TRBV27, the J call TRBJ2-1; D is unclear. The V gene's germline CDR1 is MNHEY and CDR2 SMNVEV (reference sequence). V was cut by 5 bases and J by 6 bases, with 14 bases left in between. The CDR3 extends over 14 amino acids. CDR3 sequence reads: CASSRVPSPNEQFF. In nucleotides, the CDR3 is TGTGCCAGCAGTCGGGTCCCCTCGCCCAATGAGCAGTTCTTC.

The rearrangement uses TRBV5-6 and TRBJ1-1, with a tentative D call TRBD1 (6 bases). Trimming left V 1 base short and J 7 bases short, with 11 bases between. This CDR3 has 13 amino acids. Germline assignment: CDR1 SGHDT and CDR2 YYEEEE. The CDR3 loop reads CASSLTGAFEAFF. DNA for the CDR3: TGTGCCAGCAGCTTGACGGGGGCGTTTGAAGCTTTCTTT.

With respect to this clone: The sample contains more than one DNA sequence encoding this CDR3. The chain couples TRBV15 to TRBJ2-7; D not resolved. Trimming cost V 1 base and J 5 bases, with 6 bases left between them. Germline loops: CDR1 LNHNV, CDR2 YYDKDF (reference sequence). The CDR3 totals 12 residues. In nucleotides, the CDR3 is TGTGCCACCAGCAGAGTTGGCGACGAGCAGTACTTC. Translated, it gives CATSRVGDEQYF.

Note on this clone: Additional DNA sequences in this sample encode the identical CDR3. V usage is TRBV9 and J usage is TRBJ1-2; D uncertain. The CDR3 sequence is 11 residues long. In germline, CDR1 is SGDLS, CDR2 YYNGEE. Trimming removed 3 bases at V and 4 bases at J, with 4 bases between. CDR3 residues: CASSGVYGYTF. The DNA for the CDR3 is TGTGCCAGCAGCGGGGTCTATGGCTACACCTTC.

The rearrangement links TRBV9 to TRBJ2-2; possibly TRBD1 or TRBD2 for D (6 bases each). Germline V gene lookup returns CDR1 SGDLS and CDR2 YYNGEE. CDR3 length equals 14 residues. V shed 4 bases and J shed 8 bases, with 15 bases lying between them. The CDR3 sequence is CASSLGGLFGELFF. The CDR3, as DNA: TGTGCCAGCAGCCTAGGGGGACTGTTTGGGGAGCTGTTTTTT.

The table lists this clone with a few counts. The chain joins TRBV4-1 to TRBJ1-1; 7 bases match TRBD1. Looked up from germline, CDR1 is MGHRA and CDR2 is YSYEKL. The J segment lost 0 bases and the V segment lost 8 bases, leaving 3 bases of the junction unmatched. CDR3 size: 13 residues. CDR3 loop: CASAGGMNTEAFF. For the CDR3, the DNA is TGCGCCAGCGCAGGGGGAATGAACACTGAAGCTTTCTTT.

The rearrangement uses TRBV7-8 and TRBJ2-3; D gene uncertain. Germline CDR1 reads SGHVS; CDR2 reads FQNEAQ. This CDR3 has 15 amino acids. The V end lost 5 bases, the J end lost 0 bases, and 12 bases lay between the germline ends. This CDR3 reads CASSQRRESTDTQYF. As DNA, the CDR3 is TGTGCCAGCAGCCAAAGACGCGAAAGCACAGATACGCAGTATTTT.

The V and J genes are TRBV7-9 and TRBJ2-7; no definite D call. Trimming removed 2 bases from V and 6 bases from J, with 5 bases in between. Germline V gene sequence: CDR1 SEHNR, CDR2 FQNEAQ (reference sequence). The CDR3 spans 11 residues. The CDR3 reads CASSLSAEQYF. In DNA form, the CDR3 reads TGTGCCAGCAGCTTATCGGCCGAGCAGTACTTC.

This clone was seen a few times. V is TRBV4-1 and J is TRBJ1-5, with TRBD1 matching over 8 bases. Unmatched junction bases numbered 3, after V lost 3 bases and J lost 2 bases. The length of the CDR3 is 15 residues. Per germline, CDR1 MGHRA and CDR2 YSYEKL. The CDR3 loop reads CASSHPGQGNQPQHF. The CDR3 nucleotides are TGCGCCAGCAGCCATCCGGGACAGGGCAATCAGCCCCAGCATTTT.

This rearrangement joins TRBV13 to TRBJ2-1; 7 positions match TRBD1. V was clipped by 6 bases and J by 5 bases; unmatched bases: 1. Germline CDR1 is PRHDT and CDR2 is FYEKMQ (reference sequence). The CDR3 is 12 residues long. CDR3: CASSRGHNEQFF. The DNA for the CDR3 is TGTGCCAGCAGTAGGGGGCACAATGAGCAGTTCTTC.

This chain uses TRBV6-5 with TRBJ2-7; D might be TRBD1 (6 bases). CDR3 length equals 15 residues. Trimming took off 2 bases at V and 5 bases at J, with 16 bases between the two ends. The germline CDR1 and CDR2 sequences are MNHEY and SVGAGI. The CDR3 DNA follows: TGTGCCAGCAGTTACGAATACAGGGTAGTCAACGAGCAGTACTTC. It is translated as CASSYEYRVVNEQYF.

Only one count was recorded for this clone. V is TRBV2 and J is TRBJ1-1; D is unresolved. The CDR3 spans 13 residues. Trimming took off 6 bases at V and 5 bases at J, with 13 bases between the two ends. Germline V gene data show CDR1 as SNHLY and CDR2 as FYNNEI. In DNA form, the CDR3 reads TGTGCCAGCAGCGCCTCTCGAGGGACTGAAGCTTTCTTT. It codes for CASSASRGTEAFF. Looking up the rest from reference TRBV2 and TRBJ1-1 gives the full variable domain: EPEVTQTPSHQVTQMGQEVILRCVPISNHLYFYWYRQILGQKVEFLVSFYNNEISEKSEIFDDQFSVERPDGSNFTLKIRSTKLEDSAMYFCASSASRGTEAFFGQGTRLTVV.

In its sample, this clone was seen a few times. V is TRBV25-1 and J is TRBJ2-1, with a possible D match to TRBD2 (6 bases). The CDR3 is 12 amino acids. The V gene's germline CDR1 is MGHDK and CDR2 SYGVNS. V lost 7 bases, J lost 7 bases, and 11 bases lay in between. This chain's CDR3 is CASKEGGNEQFF. CDR3 DNA: TGTGCCAGCAAGGAGGGTGGAAATGAGCAGTTCTTC.

V and J are TRBV6-5 and TRBJ2-1; TRBD1 matches at 10 bases. Trimming took 5 bases from V and 7 from J; bases not matched to a gene: 5. CDR1 is MNHEY and CDR2 is SVGAGI in the germline V gene. There are 14 residues in the CDR3. The CDR3 here is CASSPGTGVNEQFF. CDR3 sequence (DNA): TGTGCCAGCAGTCCCGGGACAGGGGTTAATGAGCAGTTCTTC.

The J gene is TRBJ2-7, the V gene TRBV4-1, with 11 bases lining up with TRBD2. This CDR3 comprises 15 residues. V shed 4 bases and J 1 base; nucleotides not matched to a gene: 3. Germline CDR1 MGHRA, CDR2 YSYEKL. The CDR3 sequence is CASSLSGGASYEQYF. In nucleotides, the CDR3 is TGCGCCAGCAGCCTTAGCGGGGGGGCTTCCTACGAGCAGTACTTC.

This clone was observed a few times. This chain uses TRBV21-1 with TRBJ1-2. TRBV21-1 is an annotated pseudogene. The CDR3 extends over 11 amino acids. CDR3 DNA: TGTGCCACAGCGGCTTACTATGGCTACACCTTC. Protein sequence: CATAAYYGYTF.

The chain couples TRBV11-2 to TRBJ1-6; D gene ambiguous. The CDR3 covers 13 residues. Germline V gene data show CDR1 as SGHAT and CDR2 as FQNNGV. Deletions cut 1 base from V and 7 bases from J, with 5 bases between. The CDR3 DNA reads TGTGCCAGCAGCTTAGGGGGAAATTCACCCCTCCACTTT. Protein product: CASSLGGNSPLHF.

The chain employs TRBV7-9 and TRBJ2-1, with D perhaps TRBD1 (6 bases). V lost 1 base and J 5 bases, leaving 15 bases between the germline ends. The germline V gene has CDR1 SEHNR and CDR2 FQNEAQ (reference sequence). This CDR3 comprises 16 residues. The CDR3 is CASSLGPPQGHNEQFF. Here the CDR3 DNA reads TGTGCCAGCAGCTTAGGCCCTCCACAGGGTCACAATGAGCAGTTCTTC.

The chain employs TRBV30 and TRBJ2-2; possibly TRBD1 for D (6 bases). Trimming stripped 5 bases from V and 1 base from J, with 14 bases between. Germline lookup yields CDR1 GTSNPN and CDR2 SVGIG (reference sequence). CDR3 size: 15 residues. CDR3 sequence reads: CAWSRDTLNTGELFF. The CDR3 DNA sequence: TGTGCCTGGTCCCGGGACACCCTGAACACCGGGGAGCTGTTTTTT.

The chain has TRBV2 and TRBJ2-5; D possibly corresponds to TRBD2 (6 bases). Looked up from germline, CDR1 is SNHLY and CDR2 is FYNNEI. The V end lost 8 bases, the J end lost 2 bases, and 18 bases lay between the germline ends. The CDR3 sequence is 15 residues long. The CDR3 DNA follows: TGTGCCAGCGGCCCAGGTGGGGGGATACAAGAGACCCAGTACTTC. Translated: CASGPGGGIQETQYF.